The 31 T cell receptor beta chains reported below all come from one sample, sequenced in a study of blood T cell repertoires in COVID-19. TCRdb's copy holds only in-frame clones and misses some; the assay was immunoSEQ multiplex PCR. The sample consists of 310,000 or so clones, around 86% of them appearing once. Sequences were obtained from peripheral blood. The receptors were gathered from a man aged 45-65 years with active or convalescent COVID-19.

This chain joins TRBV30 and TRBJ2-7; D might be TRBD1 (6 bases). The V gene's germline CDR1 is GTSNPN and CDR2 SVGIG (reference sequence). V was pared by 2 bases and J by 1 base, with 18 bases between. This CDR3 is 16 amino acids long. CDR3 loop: CAWSPPYRDWSYEQYF. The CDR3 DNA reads TGTGCCTGGAGTCCGCCCTACAGGGATTGGTCCTACGAGCAGTACTTC.

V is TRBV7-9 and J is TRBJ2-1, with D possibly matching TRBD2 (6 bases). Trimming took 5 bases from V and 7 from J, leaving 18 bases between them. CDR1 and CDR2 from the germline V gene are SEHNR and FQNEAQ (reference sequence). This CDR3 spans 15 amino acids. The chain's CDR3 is CASSGTLGYSNEQFF. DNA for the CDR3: TGTGCCAGCAGCGGGACTTTGGGCTATTCAAATGAGCAGTTCTTC.

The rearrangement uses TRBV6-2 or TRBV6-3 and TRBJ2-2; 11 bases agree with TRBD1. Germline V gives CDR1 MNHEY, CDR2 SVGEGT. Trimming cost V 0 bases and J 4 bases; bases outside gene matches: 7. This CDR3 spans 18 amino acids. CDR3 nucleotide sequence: TGTGCCAGCAGTTACTCCCACCCCGGGACAGGGGGCACCGGGGAGCTGTTTTTT. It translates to CASSYSHPGTGGTGELFF.

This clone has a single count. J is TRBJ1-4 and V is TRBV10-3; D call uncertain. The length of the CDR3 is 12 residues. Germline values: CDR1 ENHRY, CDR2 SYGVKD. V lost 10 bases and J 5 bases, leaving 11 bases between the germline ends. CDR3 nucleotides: TGTGCCACAAGCCCAATGAATGAAAAACTGTTTTTT. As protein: CATSPMNEKLFF.

CDR3 loop: CATSREGGVGGYTF. DNA for the CDR3: TGTGCCACCAGCAGAGAAGGAGGTGTGGGAGGCTACACCTTC. The J gene is TRBJ1-2, the V gene TRBV15; D unclear. The CDR3 extends over 14 amino acids. The germline gives CDR1 LNHNV, CDR2 YYDKDF (reference sequence). V shed 0 bases and J shed 8 bases, with 13 bases lying between them. The complete variable domain, with remaining parts taken from reference TRBV15 and TRBJ1-2, reads DAMVIQNPRYQVTQFGKPVTLSCSQTLNHNVMYWYQQKSSQAPKLLFHYYDKDFNNEADTPDNFQSRRPNTSFCFLDIRSPGLGDTAMYLCATSREGGVGGYTFGSGTRLTVV.

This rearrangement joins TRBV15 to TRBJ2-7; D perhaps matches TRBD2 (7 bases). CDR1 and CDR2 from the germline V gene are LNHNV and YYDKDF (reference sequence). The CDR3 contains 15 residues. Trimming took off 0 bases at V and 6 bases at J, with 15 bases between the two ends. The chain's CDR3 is CATSRDLGGAREQYF. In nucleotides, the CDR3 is TGTGCCACCAGCAGAGATCTGGGGGGGGCCCGCGAGCAGTACTTC.

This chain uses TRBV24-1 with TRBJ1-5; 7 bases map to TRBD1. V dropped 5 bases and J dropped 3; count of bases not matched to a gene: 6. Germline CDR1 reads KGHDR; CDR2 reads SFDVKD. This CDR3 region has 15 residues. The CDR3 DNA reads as TGTGCCACCAGTGGGAACAGGGGAGACAATCAGCCCCAGCATTTT. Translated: CATSGNRGDNQPQHF.

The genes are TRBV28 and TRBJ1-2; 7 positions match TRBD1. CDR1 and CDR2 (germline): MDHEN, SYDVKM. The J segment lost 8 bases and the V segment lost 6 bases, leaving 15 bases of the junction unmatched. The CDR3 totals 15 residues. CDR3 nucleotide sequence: TGTGCCAGCAGCTCCTACCCGACAGGGATAGGAGGCTACACCTTC. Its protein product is CASSSYPTGIGGYTF.

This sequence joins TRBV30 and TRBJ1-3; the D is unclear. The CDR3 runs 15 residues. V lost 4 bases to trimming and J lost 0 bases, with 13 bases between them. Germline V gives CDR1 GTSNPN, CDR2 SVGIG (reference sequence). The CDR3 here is CAWTEGFSSGNTIYF. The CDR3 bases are TGTGCCTGGACCGAGGGTTTTAGCTCTGGAAACACCATATATTTT. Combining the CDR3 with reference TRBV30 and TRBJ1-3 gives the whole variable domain SQTIHQWPATLVQPVGSPLSLECTVEGTSNPNLYWYRQAAGRGLQLLFYSVGIGQISSEVPQNLSASRPQDRQFILSSKKLLLSDSGFYLCAWTEGFSSGNTIYFGEGSWLTVV.

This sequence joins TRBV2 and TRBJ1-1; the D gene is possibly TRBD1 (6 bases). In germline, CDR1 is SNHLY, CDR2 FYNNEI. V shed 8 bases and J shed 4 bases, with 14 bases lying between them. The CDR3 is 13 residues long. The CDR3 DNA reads TGTGCCAGCGGGGGCATAGGTGCCACTGAAGCTTTCTTT. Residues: CASGGIGATEAFF.

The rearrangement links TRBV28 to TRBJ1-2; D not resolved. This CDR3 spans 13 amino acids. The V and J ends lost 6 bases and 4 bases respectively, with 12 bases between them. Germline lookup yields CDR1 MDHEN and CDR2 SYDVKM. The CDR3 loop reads CASSRILGYGYTF. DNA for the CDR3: TGTGCCAGCAGCCGAATACTAGGCTATGGCTACACCTTC.

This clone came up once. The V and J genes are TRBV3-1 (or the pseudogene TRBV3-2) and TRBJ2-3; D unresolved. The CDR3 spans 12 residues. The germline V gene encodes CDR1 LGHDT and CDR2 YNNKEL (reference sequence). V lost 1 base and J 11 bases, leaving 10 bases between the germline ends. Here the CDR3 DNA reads TGTGCCAGCAGCCAAGTTGGGCTCGTGCAGTATTTT. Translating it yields CASSQVGLVQYF.

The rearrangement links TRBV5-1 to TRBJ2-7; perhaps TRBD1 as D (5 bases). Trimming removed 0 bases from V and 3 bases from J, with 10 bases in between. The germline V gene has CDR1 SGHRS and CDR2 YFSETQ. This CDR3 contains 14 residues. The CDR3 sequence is CASSLAAGFYEQYF. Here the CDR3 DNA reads TGCGCCAGCAGCTTGGCAGCAGGGTTCTACGAGCAGTACTTC.

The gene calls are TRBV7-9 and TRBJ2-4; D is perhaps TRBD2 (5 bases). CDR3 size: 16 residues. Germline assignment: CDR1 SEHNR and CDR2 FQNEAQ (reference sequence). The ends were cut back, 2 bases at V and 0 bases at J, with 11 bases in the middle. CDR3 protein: CASSLITGIAKNIQYF. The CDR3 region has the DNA TGTGCCAGCAGCTTAATAACCGGGATAGCCAAAAACATTCAGTACTTC.

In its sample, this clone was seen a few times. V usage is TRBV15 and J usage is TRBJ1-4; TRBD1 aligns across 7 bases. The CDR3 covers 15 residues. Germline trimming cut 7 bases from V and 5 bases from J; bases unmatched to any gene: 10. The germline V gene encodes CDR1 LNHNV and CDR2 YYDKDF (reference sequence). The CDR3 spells CATTLMTGINEKLFF. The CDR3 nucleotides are TGTGCCACCACCCTGATGACAGGGATCAATGAAAAACTGTTTTTT.

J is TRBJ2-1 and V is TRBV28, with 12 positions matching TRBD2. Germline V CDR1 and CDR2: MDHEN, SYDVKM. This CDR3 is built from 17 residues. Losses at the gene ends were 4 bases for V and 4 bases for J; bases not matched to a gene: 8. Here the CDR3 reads CASSSPGLAGGYNEQFF. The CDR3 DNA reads TGTGCCAGCAGTTCCCCGGGACTAGCGGGTGGTTACAATGAGCAGTTCTTC.

The CDR3 loop is CASSSVTGSADTQYF. The CDR3 DNA is TGTGCCAGCAGCTCCGTTACGGGGAGTGCAGATACGCAGTATTTT. The chain employs TRBV7-9 and TRBJ2-3; possibly TRBD2 for D (5 bases). The CDR3 has 15 residues. Germline lookup yields CDR1 SEHNR and CDR2 FQNEAQ (reference sequence). V gave up 4 bases and J gave up 4 bases, with 15 bases separating them.

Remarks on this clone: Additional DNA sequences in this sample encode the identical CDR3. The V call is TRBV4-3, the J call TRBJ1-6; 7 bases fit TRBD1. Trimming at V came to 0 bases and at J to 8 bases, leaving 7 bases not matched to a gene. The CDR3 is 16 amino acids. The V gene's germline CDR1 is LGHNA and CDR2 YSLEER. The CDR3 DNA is TGCGCCAGCAGCCAAGATCTAGTCAGGGGGGATTCACCCCTCCACTTT. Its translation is CASSQDLVRGDSPLHF.

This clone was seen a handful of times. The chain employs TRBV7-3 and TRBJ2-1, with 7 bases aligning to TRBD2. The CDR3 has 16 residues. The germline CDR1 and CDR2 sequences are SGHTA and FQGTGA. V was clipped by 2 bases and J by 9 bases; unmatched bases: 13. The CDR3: CASSLGTTGGGSEQFF. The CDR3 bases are TGTGCCAGCAGCTTAGGAACTACGGGGGGAGGCTCTGAGCAGTTCTTC. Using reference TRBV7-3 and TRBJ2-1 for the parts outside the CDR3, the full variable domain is GAGVSQTPSNKVTEKGKYVELRCDPISGHTALYWYRQSLGQGPEFLIYFQGTGAADDSGLPNDRFFAVRPEGSVSTLKIQRTERGDSAVYLCASSLGTTGGGSEQFFGPGTRLTVL.

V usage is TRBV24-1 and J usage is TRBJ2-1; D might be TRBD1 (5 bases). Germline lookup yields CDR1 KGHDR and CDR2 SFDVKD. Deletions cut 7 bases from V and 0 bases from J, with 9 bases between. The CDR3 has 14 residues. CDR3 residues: CATSQGSSYNEQFF. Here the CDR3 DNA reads TGTGCCACCAGCCAGGGAAGCTCCTACAATGAGCAGTTCTTC.

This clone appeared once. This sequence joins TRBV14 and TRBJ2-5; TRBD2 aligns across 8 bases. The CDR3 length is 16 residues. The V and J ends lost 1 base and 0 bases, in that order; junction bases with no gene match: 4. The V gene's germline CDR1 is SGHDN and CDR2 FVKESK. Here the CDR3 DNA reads TGTGCCAGCAGCCAAGGGAGCGGGGGAAACCAAGAGACCCAGTACTTC. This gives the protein CASSQGSGGNQETQYF. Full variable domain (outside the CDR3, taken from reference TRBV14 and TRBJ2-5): EAGVTQFPSHSVIEKGQTVTLRCDPISGHDNLYWYRRVMGKEIKFLLHFVKESKQDESGMPNNRFLAERTGGTYSTLKVQPAELEDSGVYFCASSQGSGGNQETQYFGPGTRLLVL.

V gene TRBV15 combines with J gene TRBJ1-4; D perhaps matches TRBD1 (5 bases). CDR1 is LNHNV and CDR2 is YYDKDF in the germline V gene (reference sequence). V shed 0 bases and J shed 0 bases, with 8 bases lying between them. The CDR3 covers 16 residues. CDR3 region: CATSRDMTATNEKLFF. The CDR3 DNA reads TGTGCCACCAGCAGAGATATGACAGCAACTAATGAAAAACTGTTTTTT.

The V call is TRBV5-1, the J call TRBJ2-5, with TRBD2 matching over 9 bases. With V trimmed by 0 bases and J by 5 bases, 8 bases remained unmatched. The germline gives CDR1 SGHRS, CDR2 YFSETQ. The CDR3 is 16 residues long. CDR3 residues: CASSLASGGPWETQYF. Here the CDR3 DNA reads TGCGCCAGCAGCTTGGCCAGCGGGGGGCCGTGGGAGACCCAGTACTTC.

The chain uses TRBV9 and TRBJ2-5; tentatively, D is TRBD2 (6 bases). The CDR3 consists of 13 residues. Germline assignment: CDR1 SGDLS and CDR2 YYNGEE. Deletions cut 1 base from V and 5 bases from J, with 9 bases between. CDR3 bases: TGTGCCAGCAGCGTAACGGGGGTGGAGACCCAGTACTTC. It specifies CASSVTGVETQYF. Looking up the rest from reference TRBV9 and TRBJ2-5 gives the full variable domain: DSGVTQTPKHLITATGQRVTLRCSPRSGDLSVYWYQQSLDQGLQFLIQYYNGEERAKGNILERFSAQQFPDLHSELNLSSLELGDSALYFCASSVTGVETQYFGPGTRLLVL.

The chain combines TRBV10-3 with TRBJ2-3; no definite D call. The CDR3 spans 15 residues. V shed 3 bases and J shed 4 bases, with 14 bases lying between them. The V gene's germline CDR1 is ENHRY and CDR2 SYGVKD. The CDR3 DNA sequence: TGTGCCATCAGTGAAATCGCGCTAGGCGCAGATACGCAGTATTTT. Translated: CAISEIALGADTQYF.

The CDR3 loop is CASSPGATEAFF. The DNA of the CDR3 is TGTGCCAGCTCACCGGGGGCCACTGAAGCTTTCTTT. The chain carries TRBV18 and TRBJ1-1, with D possibly matching TRBD1 (6 bases). V lost 3 bases and J 4 bases, leaving 6 bases between the germline ends. This CDR3 region has 12 residues. Germline CDR1 reads KGHSH; CDR2 reads LQKENI.

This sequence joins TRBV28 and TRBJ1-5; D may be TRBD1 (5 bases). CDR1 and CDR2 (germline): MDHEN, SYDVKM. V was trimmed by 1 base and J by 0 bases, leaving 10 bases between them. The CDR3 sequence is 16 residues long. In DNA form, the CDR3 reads TGTGCCAGCAGTTTATACAGGAGTCCTAGCAATCAGCCCCAGCATTTT. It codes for CASSLYRSPSNQPQHF.

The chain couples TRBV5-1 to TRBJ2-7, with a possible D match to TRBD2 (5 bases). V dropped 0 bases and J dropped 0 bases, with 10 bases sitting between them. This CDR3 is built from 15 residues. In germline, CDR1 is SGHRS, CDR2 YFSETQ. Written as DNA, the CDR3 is TGCGCCAGCAGCTTGGATACAGAGGGCTCCTACGAGCAGTACTTC. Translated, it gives CASSLDTEGSYEQYF.

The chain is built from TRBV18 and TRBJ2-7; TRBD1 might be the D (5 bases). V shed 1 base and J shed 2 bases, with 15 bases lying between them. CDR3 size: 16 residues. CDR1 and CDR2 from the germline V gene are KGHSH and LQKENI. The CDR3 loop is CASSPLIDSDTYEQYF. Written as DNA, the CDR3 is TGTGCCAGCTCACCACTCATAGACAGCGATACCTACGAGCAGTACTTC.

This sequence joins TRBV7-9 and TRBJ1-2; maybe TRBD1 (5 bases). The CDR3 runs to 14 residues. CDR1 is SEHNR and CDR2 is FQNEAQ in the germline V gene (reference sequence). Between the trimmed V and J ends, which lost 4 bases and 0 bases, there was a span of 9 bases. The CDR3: CASSSTAANYGYTF. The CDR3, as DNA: TGTGCCAGCAGCTCGACAGCAGCTAACTATGGCTACACCTTC.

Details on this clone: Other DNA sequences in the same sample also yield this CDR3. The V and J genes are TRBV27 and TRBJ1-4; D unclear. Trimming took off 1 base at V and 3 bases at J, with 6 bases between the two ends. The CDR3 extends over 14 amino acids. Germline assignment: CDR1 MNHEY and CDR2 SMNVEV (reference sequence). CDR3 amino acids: CASSLLASNEKLFF. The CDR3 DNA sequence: TGTGCCAGCAGTTTATTGGCTTCTAATGAAAAACTGTTTTTT. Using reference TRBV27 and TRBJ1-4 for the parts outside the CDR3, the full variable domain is EAQVTQNPRYLITVTGKKLTVTCSQNMNHEYMSWYRQDPGLGLRQIYYSMNVEVTDKGDVPEGYKVSRKEKRNFPLILESPSPNQTSLYFCASSLLASNEKLFFGSGTQLSVL.